This T cell receptor (beta chain) was recovered during a study of tumor and adjacent non-tumor tissue in lung cancer. On the study more broadly: There were about 12 adenocarcinoma, a couple of squamous cell carcinoma and 1 small cell lung cancer cases. Each sample yielded around 4 million productive TCRbeta reads on average. General observations from the study: Higher tumor TCR diversity was associated with shorter survival.

The ends lost 5 bases at V and 4 bases at J; junction bases unmatched: 12. This CDR3 is 16 amino acids long. The template was RNA from unsorted bulk tissue. Distant lung tissue was collected more than 3 cm away from the tumor edge. This clonotype was seen at least ten times. Antigen unknown. Three rounds of nested PCR, following a modified ARM-PCR protocol, produced the TCRbeta library. A single record per CDR3 protein comes from TCRdb applying MiXCR to the multiplex PCR reads. The table lists 90,000 to 100,000 distinct CDR3 sequences, around three quarters of them singletons, with 30% in the top ten. This clonotype was sampled from a man in his sixties with small cell lung cancer. Input material: distant non-tumor lung tissue. The chain couples TRBV12-3 or TRBV12-4 to TRBJ2-5; 8 positions match TRBD1. This chain's CDR3 is CASSASTGTGGETQYF. CDR3 bases: TGTGCCAGCAGTGCCAGCACTGGGACAGGAGGAGAGACCCAGTACTTC.